Sequencing of this T cell receptor (beta chain) was carried out in a study of T cell responses to AZD1222 COVID-19 vaccine. From germline, CDR1 is SNHLY and CDR2 FYNNEI. The CDR3 covers 14 residues. Trimming pared 2 bases from V and 5 bases from J, leaving 12 bases between. Study findings and constraints: Spike-specific TCR breadth and depth were elevated following two AZD1222 doses. All repertoire sampling was performed exclusively after the peak T cell response. Clonal diversity may have been underestimated, and the donors were mostly white British, with more females than males.

Comment on this clone: What it recognizes is unknown.

Clones were read by immunoSEQ multiplex PCR, and TCRdb kept only the in-frame ones, dropping some. This sample yields about 140,000 clones, of which roughly 88% are seen a single time; less than 6.5% belongs to the top ten. The source of this sequence is an adult who received the AZD1222 COVID-19 vaccine. J is TRBJ2-5 and V is TRBV2; D is uncertain. This specimen consisted of peripheral blood, obtained 28 days after the second AZD1222 dose. CDR3 residues: CASSELSSRETQYF. The CDR3 DNA sequence: TGTGCCAGCAGTGAATTGTCGTCCCGGGAGACCCAGTACTTC.